Listed below are T cell receptor beta chains from one sample, sequenced in a study of blood T cell repertoires in COVID-19. TCRdb keeps only in-frame clones here, not all; method: immunoSEQ multiplex PCR. The sample contains approximately 170,000 clones, more than 75% of which appear only once. The specimen was peripheral blood. Every receptor here comes from a man between 50 and 59 years old who had recovered from COVID-19. CDR3s include the opening cysteine and the closing phenylalanine or tryptophan. Each record gives: clone size, D gene, V gene, J gene, CDR3 protein, CDR3 DNA. A D gene is named only where the DNA matches it firmly. Size values are once, few and many counts, or a class for expanded clones, and some rows have none.

.	.	TRBV6-7	TRBJ1-2	CASSYFRPGGGYTF	TGTGCCAGCAGTTACTTCAGGCCGGGGGGTGGCTACACCTTC
.	.	TRBV11-2	TRBJ2-3	CASSLSADTQYF	TGTGCCAGCAGCTTAAGCGCAGATACGCAGTATTTT
.	.	TRBV7-2	TRBJ1-1	CASSFGKNTEAFF	TGTGCCAGCAGCTTCGGGAAGAACACTGAAGCTTTCTTT
.	TRBD1	TRBV29-1	TRBJ1-2	CSVEDRGRLYGYTF	TGCAGCGTTGAGGACAGGGGAAGACTCTATGGCTACACCTTC
.	.	TRBV28	TRBJ1-4	CASSIGTGSLEKLFF	TGTGCCAGCAGCATAGGAACAGGGTCGCTCGAAAAACTGTTTTTT
.	TRBD1	TRBV7-9	TRBJ2-7	CASSSTRDSLYEQYF	TGTGCCAGCAGCTCGACCAGGGACAGCCTCTACGAGCAGTACTTC
.	.	TRBV27	TRBJ2-7	CASSLRQGTTYEQYF	TGTGCCAGCAGTTTACGGCAGGGGACGACCTACGAGCAGTACTTC
.	.	TRBV19	TRBJ1-5	CASSGSRGQPQHF	TGTGCCAGTAGCGGGAGTCGGGGTCAGCCCCAGCATTTT
.	TRBD1	TRBV27	TRBJ2-5	CASSLGGQVRGETQYF	TGTGCCAGCAGTTTAGGGGGACAGGTCCGTGGAGAGACCCAGTACTTC
.	.	TRBV28	TRBJ1-2	CASSPQGAYGYTF	TGTGCCAGCAGCCCACAGGGTGCCTATGGCTACACCTTC
.	TRBD1	TRBV6-2/TRBV6-3	TRBJ1-5	CASSQGQASNQPQHF	TGTGCCAGCAGTCAAGGACAGGCTAGCAATCAGCCCCAGCATTTT
.	.	TRBV28	TRBJ1-2	CASSPTSSNYGYTF	TGTGCCAGCAGTCCCACGAGCTCTAACTATGGCTACACCTTC
.	.	TRBV7-9	TRBJ1-1	CASSLWGRGAPNTEAFF	TGTGCCAGCAGCTTATGGGGCAGGGGAGCCCCGAACACTGAAGCTTTCTTT
.	.	TRBV9	TRBJ2-2	CASSVYGGVNTGELFF	TGTGCCAGCAGCGTATATGGCGGGGTGAACACCGGGGAGCTGTTTTTT
.	TRBD2	TRBV7-2	TRBJ2-3	CASSSSGLGTDTQYF	TGTGCCAGCAGCTCTAGCGGCCTGGGCACAGATACGCAGTATTTT
.	TRBD1	TRBV12-5	TRBJ2-7	CASGDTGGPSEQYF	TGTGCTAGTGGAGATACAGGGGGCCCCTCCGAGCAGTACTTC
once	TRBD1	TRBV5-1	TRBJ2-3	CASSSPTGGGTDTQYF	TGCGCCAGCAGCAGTCCGACAGGGGGCGGCACAGATACGCAGTATTTT
.	TRBD2	TRBV5-4	TRBJ2-2	CASSLVSGGARGTGELFF	TGTGCCAGCAGCTTGGTTAGCGGGGGGGCTCGTGGCACCGGGGAGCTGTTTTTT
.	.	TRBV5-1	TRBJ1-1	CASSLEPGNTEAFF	TGCGCCAGCAGCTTGGAGCCAGGGAACACTGAAGCTTTCTTT
once	.	TRBV7-9	TRBJ2-3	CATSLRTANPTDTQYF	TGTGCCACAAGCCTCAGGACAGCCAACCCCACAGATACGCAGTATTTT
.	.	TRBV2	TRBJ1-3	CASSARGAGNTIYF	TGTGCCAGCAGTGCTCGGGGAGCTGGAAACACCATATATTTT
.	TRBD1	TRBV5-1	TRBJ1-4	CASSPRDSPNEKLFF	TGCGCCAGCAGTCCACGGGACAGCCCTAATGAAAAACTGTTTTTT
.	.	TRBV18	TRBJ1-5	CASSPDWGGGNQPQHF	TGTGCCAGCTCACCTGATTGGGGAGGGGGCAATCAGCCCCAGCATTTT
.	TRBD1	TRBV7-9	TRBJ2-7	CASSLEGQGSTEQYF	TGTGCCAGCAGCTTAGAGGGACAGGGGTCTACGGAGCAGTACTTC
.	TRBD1	TRBV13	TRBJ2-7	CASSLGTGGKRQYF	TGTGCCAGCAGCTTAGGGACAGGGGGTAAGAGGCAGTACTTC
.	TRBD1	TRBV19	TRBJ1-4	CASSIYRGRGEKLFF	TGTGCCAGTAGTATTTACAGGGGGCGCGGTGAAAAACTGTTTTTT
.	.	TRBV30	TRBJ1-2	CAWRQVNYGYTF	TGTGCCTGGCGACAGGTTAACTATGGCTACACCTTC
.	.	TRBV27	TRBJ1-2	CASSLRPALANYGYTF	TGTGCCAGCAGTTTACGGCCAGCGCTAGCTAACTATGGCTACACCTTC
.	TRBD1	TRBV11-3	TRBJ1-1	CASSLDGTANTEAFF	TGTGCCAGCAGCTTAGATGGGACAGCGAACACTGAAGCTTTCTTT
.	.	TRBV5-5	TRBJ1-4	CASSRDSSTNEKLFF	TGTGCCAGCAGCCGGGACTCGTCAACTAATGAAAAACTGTTTTTT
.	.	TRBV6-5	TRBJ1-1	CASTLGGGVTEAFF	TGTGCCAGCACCCTAGGGGGGGGAGTGACTGAAGCTTTCTTT
.	.	TRBV4-1	TRBJ1-2	CASSLAGFDGYTF	TGCGCCAGCAGCCTCGCAGGGTTTGATGGCTACACCTTC
.	TRBD1	TRBV6-5	TRBJ1-2	CAGSGQGAPGDGYTF	TGTGCCGGGTCGGGACAGGGGGCGCCAGGGGATGGCTACACCTTC
.	TRBD1	TRBV6-1	TRBJ1-1	CASSDRQGARTEAFF	TGTGCCAGCAGTGATCGACAGGGGGCGCGGACTGAAGCTTTCTTT
few	.	TRBV5-1	TRBJ2-1	CASSLTDLEQFF	TGCGCCAGCAGCTTGACAGACCTAGAGCAGTTCTTC
.	.	TRBV6-5	TRBJ1-1	CASSYSTQGEAFF	TGTGCCAGCAGTTACTCGACACAGGGTGAAGCTTTCTTT
.	.	TRBV6-5	TRBJ1-2	CASGGGFDYGYTF	TGTGCCAGCGGGGGCGGGTTCGACTATGGCTACACCTTC
.	.	TRBV19	TRBJ1-1	CASSNSVNTEAFF	TGTGCCAGTAGTAATTCAGTGAACACTGAAGCTTTCTTT